The 18 T cell receptor beta chains given below trace back to one sample, sequenced in a study of blood T cell repertoires in COVID-19 (dated by TCRdb to about 2020). Libraries were constructed by the immunoSEQ multiplex PCR assay. TCRdb mirrors the immuneACCESS table, restricted to in-frame sequences. Some clones are absent from its copies; in checked studies, under half trace to an unresolved V gene, and the reason for the others is unknown. For this sample there are some 350,000 clones; around 90% appear just once. In total, the top ten clones hold 6.5% of the sample. Sequencing was done on a sample of peripheral blood. The receptors come from a man between 18 and 35 years old with active or convalescent COVID-19.

Comment on this clone: The sample holds other DNA sequences that translate to the same CDR3. V gene TRBV11-2 combines with J gene TRBJ2-3; D gene unclear. This CDR3 is 13 amino acids long. Germline V gene sequence: CDR1 SGHAT, CDR2 FQNNGV. V gave up 0 bases and J gave up 5 bases, with 6 bases separating them. CDR3 residues: CASSLDRGDTQYF. For the CDR3, the DNA is TGTGCCAGCAGCTTAGATCGCGGAGATACGCAGTATTTT.

The chain combines TRBV4-3 with TRBJ1-6; D is unresolved. V was shortened by 0 bases and J by 4 bases, with 7 bases between the two germline ends. CDR1 is LGHNA, CDR2 YSLEER, per germline. The CDR3 covers 15 residues. DNA for the CDR3: TGCGCCAGCAGCCAAGATTCCATTTATAATTCACCCCTCCACTTT. Translation: CASSQDSIYNSPLHF.

The CDR3 protein is CASSSSGNTEAFF. As DNA, the CDR3 is TGCGCCAGCAGCTCGTCAGGGAACACTGAAGCTTTCTTT. The chain joins TRBV4-3 to TRBJ1-1; D is unresolved. Germline CDR1 LGHNA, CDR2 YSLEER. Deletions cut 5 bases from V and 1 base from J, with 8 bases between. CDR3 length equals 13 residues.

This clone was detected once. The CDR3, as DNA: TGTGCCAGCAGCTCTGGTGCTTCGGGACAGGGTATTTATGGCTACACCTTC. Its protein product is CASSSGASGQGIYGYTF. The V call is TRBV7-3, the J call TRBJ1-2, with 9 bases lining up with TRBD1. The ends lost 4 bases at V and 5 bases at J; junction bases unmatched: 14. This CDR3 is 17 amino acids long. Germline CDR1 and CDR2: SGHTA and FQGTGA.

The V call is TRBV12-5, the J call TRBJ1-2; TRBD1 matches 7 bases. The CDR3 consists of 13 residues. Germline V gene lookup returns CDR1 LGHNT and CDR2 FRNRAP. Trimming cost V 4 bases and J 2 bases; bases outside gene matches: 1. CDR3 coding DNA: TGTGCTAGTGGTTCGGACAGGAACTATGGCTACACCTTC. Translation: CASGSDRNYGYTF.

This clone was seen more than once but under ten times. The chain is built from TRBV25-1 and TRBJ1-2; TRBD1 agrees at 7 bases. Trimming took 0 bases from V and 5 from J; bases not matched to a gene: 6. In germline, CDR1 is MGHDK, CDR2 SYGVNS. The CDR3 covers 15 residues. The CDR3 DNA sequence: TGTGCCAGCAGTGAATACCAGACAGGGAGATATGGCTACACCTTC. Translation: CASSEYQTGRYGYTF.

The gene calls are TRBV5-1 and TRBJ1-1, with 12 bases matching TRBD1. CDR3 length equals 15 residues. Germline CDR1 SGHRS, CDR2 YFSETQ. The ends lost 2 bases at V and 4 bases at J; junction bases unmatched: 3. This CDR3 is CASSLEGQGATEAFF. CDR3 coding DNA: TGCGCCAGCAGCTTAGAGGGACAGGGGGCCACTGAAGCTTTCTTT.

The J gene is TRBJ2-1, the V gene TRBV18; no reliable D call. There are 14 residues in the CDR3. The V end lost 3 bases, the J end lost 2 bases, and 8 bases lay between the germline ends. CDR1 and CDR2 (germline): KGHSH, LQKENI. The chain's CDR3 is CASSPTATYNEQFF. In nucleotides, the CDR3 is TGTGCCAGCTCACCTACTGCAACCTACAATGAGCAGTTCTTC.

The CDR3 loop is CASDSHSGLGNQPQHF. CDR3 sequence (DNA): TGTGCCAGCGATTCTCACTCAGGGTTGGGCAATCAGCCCCAGCATTTT. The chain carries TRBV19 and TRBJ1-5; D may be TRBD1 (5 bases). Between the trimmed V and J ends, which lost 9 bases and 2 bases, there was a span of 20 bases. The germline V gene has CDR1 LNHDA and CDR2 SQIVND (reference sequence). CDR3 length equals 16 residues.

This clone was observed a single time. The rearrangement uses TRBV12-3 or TRBV12-4 and TRBJ2-3, with D maybe TRBD1 (5 bases). There are 13 residues in the CDR3. Trimming removed 7 bases at V and 2 bases at J, with 10 bases between. In nucleotides, the CDR3 is TGTGCCAGCAACCAGGGTGCCACAGATACGCAGTATTTT. Amino acids: CASNQGATDTQYF.

The gene calls are TRBV27 and TRBJ2-7; D unclear. The V and J ends lost 5 bases and 0 bases respectively, with 8 bases between them. This CDR3 spans 13 amino acids. In germline, CDR1 is MNHEY, CDR2 SMNVEV (reference sequence). The DNA for the CDR3 is TGTGCCAGCAGTCCCACTTACTCCTACGAGCAGTACTTC. This codes for CASSPTYSYEQYF.

The genes are TRBV29-1 and TRBJ2-7; 11 bases fit TRBD1. V shed 5 bases, J shed 7 bases, and the junction held 7 bases outside the gene matches. Germline CDR1 and CDR2: SQVTM and ANQGSEA. The CDR3 extends over 13 amino acids. For the CDR3, the DNA is TGCAGCGTTCCTGGACAGGGGGCTGAAGAGCAGTACTTC. Translating it yields CSVPGQGAEEQYF.

The chain carries TRBV4-3 and TRBJ1-6; maybe TRBD1 (5 bases). The germline V gene encodes CDR1 LGHNA and CDR2 YSLEER. Between the trimmed V and J ends, which lost 0 bases and 8 bases, there was a span of 11 bases. This CDR3 is built from 15 residues. Here the CDR3 reads CASSQDGGGDSPLHF. CDR3 nucleotides: TGCGCCAGCAGCCAAGATGGGGGAGGCGATTCACCCCTCCACTTT.

The V gene is TRBV7-6, the J gene TRBJ1-5; tentative D call: TRBD1 (5 bases). V lost 1 base to trimming and J lost 3 bases, with 10 bases between them. Germline CDR1 and CDR2: SGHVS and FNYEAQ. The CDR3 loop spans 15 amino acids. CDR3 residues: CASSLDGGVNQPQHF. The CDR3 DNA reads TGTGCCAGCAGCTTAGATGGGGGGGTCAATCAGCCCCAGCATTTT.

This clone was picked up one time. The genes are TRBV18 and TRBJ1-1, with 9 bases fitting TRBD1. This CDR3 is 14 amino acids long. Per germline, CDR1 KGHSH and CDR2 LQKENI. Germline trimming cut 5 bases from V and 3 bases from J; bases unmatched to any gene: 4. The CDR3 DNA follows: TGTGCCAGCTCAGCGGACAGGGGTGACACTGAAGCTTTCTTT. Protein sequence: CASSADRGDTEAFF.

In its sample, this clone was seen a few times. The genes are TRBV24-1 and TRBJ1-5, with 7 bases lining up with TRBD1. Per germline, CDR1 KGHDR and CDR2 SFDVKD. The CDR3 is 12 amino acids. V was clipped by 8 bases and J by 5 bases; unmatched bases: 2. CDR3 DNA: TGTGCCACCAACACAGGGGATCAGCCCCAGCATTTT. Its translation is CATNTGDQPQHF.

V usage is TRBV4-3 and J usage is TRBJ2-7; the match to TRBD1 covers 7 bases. From germline, CDR1 is LGHNA and CDR2 YSLEER. The J segment lost 2 bases and the V segment lost 0 bases, leaving 4 bases of the junction unmatched. CDR3 length: 15 residues. For the CDR3, the DNA is TGCGCCAGCAGCCAAGATCGGGGACAGCCCTACGAGCAGTACTTC. As protein: CASSQDRGQPYEQYF.

This clone has more than one count but fewer than ten. The chain combines TRBV5-1 with TRBJ2-7, with a tentative D call TRBD1 (6 bases). Trimming took 0 bases from V and 5 from J, leaving 15 bases between them. Germline V gives CDR1 SGHRS, CDR2 YFSETQ. CDR3 length: 15 residues. CDR3 protein: CASSLVVQGSHEQYF. Written as DNA, the CDR3 is TGCGCCAGCAGCTTGGTAGTACAGGGTTCGCACGAGCAGTACTTC.